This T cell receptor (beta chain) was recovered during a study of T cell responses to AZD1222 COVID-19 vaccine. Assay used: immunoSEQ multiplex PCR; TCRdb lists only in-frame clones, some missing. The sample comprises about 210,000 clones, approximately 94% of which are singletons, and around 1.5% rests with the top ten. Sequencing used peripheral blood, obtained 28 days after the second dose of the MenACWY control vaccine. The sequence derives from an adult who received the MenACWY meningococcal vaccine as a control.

CDR3 sequence (DNA): TGCGCCAGCAGCCAAAAAGGGACGGACATGAACACTGAAGCTTTCTTT. Translating it yields CASSQKGTDMNTEAFF. This sequence joins TRBV4-1 and TRBJ1-1, with D possibly being TRBD1 (5 bases). V gave up 2 bases and J gave up 0 bases, with 13 bases separating them. From germline, CDR1 is MGHRA and CDR2 YSYEKL. CDR3 length: 16 amino acids.